This T cell receptor beta chain was sequenced during a study of cytomegalovirus exposure and HLA in healthy donors. Study findings and constraints: In presence/absence analyses, roughly uniform sequencing depth across donors was assumed.

Amplification used 60 Vbeta primers and 13 Jbeta primers. Profiling relied on immunoSEQ multiplex PCR, and the TCRdb table lists in-frame clones only, not all of them. Here the sample spans 79,000 or so clones, roughly 73% being singletons. This clone was observed a single time. The antigen is unknown. V shed 4 bases and J shed 0 bases, with 13 bases lying between them. CDR3 size: 16 residues. Germline V gene lookup returns CDR1 MNHEY and CDR2 SMNVEV (reference sequence). The receptor comes from a woman aged 40 to 50 in good health and CMV-seropositive. Sequenced material: PBMCs. The chain combines TRBV27 with TRBJ2-1; D is ambiguous. CDR3 DNA sequence: TGTGCCAGCAGTTCCTCACAGATACTCTCCTACAATGAGCAGTTCTTC. Translated, it gives CASSSSQILSYNEQFF.